Listed below are T cell receptor beta chains from one sample, sequenced in a study of shared clonotypes between healthy human individuals. Sequencing was performed with immunoSEQ multiplex PCR; in TCRdb, only in-frame clones are kept and a portion is missing. The sample contains approximately 2,200,000 clones, 90% to 95% of which appear only once. The sample consisted of naive CD8+ T cells from PBMCs. Receptors originate from a man aged 18 to 30 in good health. Some clones in this sample may be carry-over from other donors' samples. CDR3s include the opening cysteine and the closing phenylalanine or tryptophan. A D gene is named only where the DNA matches it firmly. Clone size, where shown, is once, few, many, or a class for clones that have expanded.

TRBJ1-1	TRBV28	.	.	TGTGCCACCAGCGTATTCGGGCCCACTGAAGCTTTCTTT	CATSVFGPTEAFF
TRBJ1-2	TRBV27	.	.	TGTGCCAGCAGTTCAATGGGTTTCGGTGGCTACACCTTC	CASSSMGFGGYTF
TRBJ2-7	TRBV10-3	TRBD2	.	TGTGCCATCAGTGCCGGGACTAGCGTGCCAGGGGGGGAGCAGTACTTC	CAISAGTSVPGGEQYF
TRBJ2-1	TRBV7-9	TRBD2	.	TGTGCCAGCAGCTTATCCTGGGGCGGGAGAACCAATGAGCAGTTCTTC	CASSLSWGGRTNEQFF
TRBJ2-3	TRBV7-9	TRBD1	.	TGTGCCAGCAGCTTACCGACAGGGTCGTTGTATTTT	CASSLPTGSLYF
TRBJ1-2	TRBV5-4	TRBD1	.	TGTGCCAGCAGCTTGGTCTCGGCAGGGGGCATGCAAGGCTACACCTTC	CASSLVSAGGMQGYTF
TRBJ2-7	TRBV21-1	.	.	TGTGCCAGCAGCAAACAGGCAGGGGGCTCCTACGAGCAGTACTTC	CASSKQAGGSYEQYF
TRBJ1-1	TRBV27	.	.	TGTGCCAGCAGGCGGGGGTTGAACACTGAAGCTTTCTTT	CASRRGLNTEAFF
TRBJ1-2	TRBV5-4	.	.	TGTGCCAGCAGCCTCGACCGTACGCTCTATGGCTACACCTTC	CASSLDRTLYGYTF
TRBJ2-5	TRBV28	TRBD2	.	TGTGCCAGCAGTTTTGTCTCCGGACTAGCGGGAGGTGTGAAAACGGAGACCCAGTACTTC	CASSFVSGLAGGVKTETQYF
TRBJ2-1	TRBV7-9	.	.	TGTGCCAGCAGCTCCTCTATTCTCAATAAACTCAGCTCCTACAATGAGCAGTTCTTC	CASSSSILNKLSSYNEQFF
TRBJ1-1	TRBV5-6	.	.	TGTGCCAGCAGCTTGGATCGGGGGATGAACACTGAAGCTTTCTTT	CASSLDRGMNTEAFF
TRBJ2-1	TRBV19	.	.	TGTGCCAGTAGTATCAATTACAGGGATGCCTACAATGAGCAGTTCTTC	CASSINYRDAYNEQFF
TRBJ2-2	TRBV5-5	.	few	TGTGCCAGCAGCTCCCTTCTGGTCGGGGAGCTGTTTTTT	CASSSLLVGELFF
TRBJ2-7	TRBV7-9	TRBD1	.	TGTGCCAGCAGCTTAGTGGGACAGGGGTACGAGCAGTACTTC	CASSLVGQGYEQYF
TRBJ1-2	TRBV7-9	.	few	TGTGCCAGCAGCACCACGGAGGCGGTGTATGGCTACACCTTC	CASSTTEAVYGYTF
TRBJ2-3	TRBV4-3	.	.	TGCGCCAGCAGCCAAGATTCGAAAGATACGCAGTATTTT	CASSQDSKDTQYF
TRBJ1-4	TRBV2	.	.	TGTGCCAGCAGGCATCCGACTGTTACCCAGGGAAAACTGTTTTTT	CASRHPTVTQGKLFF
TRBJ1-2	TRBV19	.	.	TGTGCCAGTAGTCCCCCATCGGTGGAGGGCTACACCTTC	CASSPPSVEGYTF